The rows below give T cell receptor beta chains drawn from one sample of a study of cytomegalovirus exposure and HLA in healthy donors. Only in-frame clones appear in the TCRdb table, and some are missing; sequencing was by immunoSEQ multiplex PCR. The table has roughly 280,000 clones, 80% to 90% seen once. Sequenced sample: PBMCs. All receptors come from a woman younger than 35 in good health and CMV-seronegative. Both conserved end residues are part of each CDR3. D genes are given only for firm matches. Only part of the rows carry a size: once, few, many, or a class if the clone is expanded.

V: TRBV5-1; size: once; D: NA; J: TRBJ1-6; DNA: TGCGCCAGCAGCCCGGAGAATAATTCACCCCTCCACTTT; CDR3: CASSPENNSPLHF
V: TRBV4-1; size: NA; D: TRBD1; J: TRBJ2-1; DNA: TGCGCCAGCAGCCCCGAAGGGGGCACCTACAATGAGCAGTTCTTC; CDR3: CASSPEGGTYNEQFF
V: TRBV5-6; size: NA; D: NA; J: TRBJ2-7; DNA: TGTGCCAGCAGGCCTAGGGGGAGCTCCTACGAGCAGTACTTC; CDR3: CASRPRGSSYEQYF
V: TRBV5-1; size: NA; D: NA; J: TRBJ2-7; DNA: TGCGCCAGCAGCTTGTACTCCTACGAGCAGTACTTC; CDR3: CASSLYSYEQYF
V: TRBV5-4; size: NA; D: TRBD1; J: TRBJ1-2; DNA: TGTGCCAGCAGCTACGGACAGGGGCGCGGCTACACCTTC; CDR3: CASSYGQGRGYTF
V: TRBV2; size: NA; D: TRBD1; J: TRBJ1-2; DNA: TGTGCCAGCTCGAGACAGGGTAGGGGTCTTAACTATGGCTACACCTTC; CDR3: CASSRQGRGLNYGYTF
V: TRBV5-1; size: few; D: NA; J: TRBJ1-4; DNA: TGCGCCAGCAGCTTCGGGGAGGATCGAGGTGAAAAACTGTTTTTT; CDR3: CASSFGEDRGEKLFF
V: TRBV10-3; size: NA; D: TRBD1; J: TRBJ2-7; DNA: TGTGCCACTCAGGGGGTCTACGAGCAGTACTTC; CDR3: CATQGVYEQYF
V: TRBV6-4; size: NA; D: NA; J: TRBJ1-1; DNA: TGTGCCAGCGGGACACAGGGCCCTGAAGCTTTCTTT; CDR3: CASGTQGPEAFF
V: TRBV6-1; size: NA; D: NA; J: TRBJ1-5; DNA: TGTGCCAGCAGTGAATTCCACAGGGCGAATCAGCCCCAGCATTTT; CDR3: CASSEFHRANQPQHF
V: TRBV7-2; size: NA; D: TRBD1; J: TRBJ1-2; DNA: TGTGCCAGCAGCTTAGCAGGGACAGATTATGGCTACACCTTC; CDR3: CASSLAGTDYGYTF
V: TRBV18; size: NA; D: NA; J: TRBJ1-5; DNA: TGTGCCAGCTCACCACGCGGAGAGGCTTATAGCAATCAGCCCCAGCATTTT; CDR3: CASSPRGEAYSNQPQHF
V: TRBV27; size: NA; D: NA; J: TRBJ1-5; DNA: TGTGCCAGCAGTTCAACAGGTTATAGCAATCAGCCCCAGCATTTT; CDR3: CASSSTGYSNQPQHF
V: TRBV30; size: NA; D: NA; J: TRBJ1-5; DNA: TGTGCCTGGAGTGCCCTTTCGGGGGACGAGCAGCCCCAGCATTTT; CDR3: CAWSALSGDEQPQHF
V: TRBV7-9; size: NA; D: NA; J: TRBJ2-5; DNA: TGTGCCACGCGAGAAACCCAGTACTTC; CDR3: CATRETQYF
V: TRBV5-6; size: NA; D: NA; J: TRBJ2-7; DNA: TGTGCCAGCAGCTTTTTTATTCTGACAGGACCCGACGAGCAGTACTTC; CDR3: CASSFFILTGPDEQYF
V: TRBV5-8; size: NA; D: TRBD1; J: TRBJ2-7; DNA: TGTGCCAGCAGCTTGGTCGGGACAGGGCCCTACGAGCAGTACTTC; CDR3: CASSLVGTGPYEQYF
V: TRBV4-1; size: NA; D: NA; J: TRBJ2-3; DNA: TGCGCCAGCAGCCAGCGCCCACTAGCAGCGACAGATACGCAGTATTTT; CDR3: CASSQRPLAATDTQYF
V: TRBV30; size: few; D: NA; J: TRBJ1-1; DNA: TGTGCCTGGAGCGGGGGTGGGCCGAACACTGAAGCTTTCTTT; CDR3: CAWSGGGPNTEAFF
V: TRBV18; size: NA; D: NA; J: TRBJ1-3; DNA: TGTGCCAGCTCACCACCGTTTTCTTTCCGCTCTGGAAACACCATATATTTT; CDR3: CASSPPFSFRSGNTIYF
V: TRBV7-2; size: NA; D: TRBD2; J: TRBJ2-7; DNA: TGTGCCAGCAGCTTAGGACTAGCGTCGGTATCCTACGAGCAGTACTTC; CDR3: CASSLGLASVSYEQYF
V: TRBV6-5; size: NA; D: NA; J: TRBJ2-7; DNA: TGTGCCACCGCTCTAGCGTACAGCTCCTACGAGCAGTACTTC; CDR3: CATALAYSSYEQYF
V: TRBV19; size: NA; D: TRBD1; J: TRBJ1-1; DNA: TGTGCCAGTAGTCTATTCCCAGGGGGAATGAACACTGAAGCTTTCTTT; CDR3: CASSLFPGGMNTEAFF
V: TRBV23-1; size: NA; D: NA; J: TRBJ1-1; DNA: TGCGCCGGCCCAGGGAAACGGGACACTGAAGCTTTCTTT; CDR3: CAGPGKRDTEAFF
V: TRBV6-5; size: NA; D: NA; J: TRBJ1-5; DNA: TGTGCCAGCAGTTCCACGACCGGGGGTCAGCCCCAGCATTTT; CDR3: CASSSTTGGQPQHF
V: TRBV29-1; size: NA; D: NA; J: TRBJ2-7; DNA: TGCAGCGTCGTCCTGGGGGGAGGCTACGAGCAGTACTTC; CDR3: CSVVLGGGYEQYF
V: TRBV15; size: NA; D: NA; J: TRBJ1-5; DNA: TGTGCCACCAGCACCAAATTATCGGGTGGAAATCAGCCCCAGCATTTT; CDR3: CATSTKLSGGNQPQHF
V: TRBV5-1; size: NA; D: TRBD1; J: TRBJ1-1; DNA: TGCGCCAGCAGCCCGGGACAGGGGGCGCGTGTTGTGAACACTGAAGCTTTCTTT; CDR3: CASSPGQGARVVNTEAFF
V: TRBV2; size: NA; D: NA; J: TRBJ1-5; DNA: TGTGCCAGCAGTCCCCATCCTGGGGGCTACAGCAATCAGCCCCAGCATTTT; CDR3: CASSPHPGGYSNQPQHF
V: TRBV27; size: NA; D: NA; J: TRBJ1-5; DNA: TGTGCCAGCAGTTTAGGGGGGCAGCCCCAGCATTTT; CDR3: CASSLGGQPQHF
V: TRBV27; size: NA; D: TRBD1; J: TRBJ2-7; DNA: TGTGCCCGGTACGACGAACAACGGGACAGAACCTACGAGCAGTACTTC; CDR3: CARYDEQRDRTYEQYF